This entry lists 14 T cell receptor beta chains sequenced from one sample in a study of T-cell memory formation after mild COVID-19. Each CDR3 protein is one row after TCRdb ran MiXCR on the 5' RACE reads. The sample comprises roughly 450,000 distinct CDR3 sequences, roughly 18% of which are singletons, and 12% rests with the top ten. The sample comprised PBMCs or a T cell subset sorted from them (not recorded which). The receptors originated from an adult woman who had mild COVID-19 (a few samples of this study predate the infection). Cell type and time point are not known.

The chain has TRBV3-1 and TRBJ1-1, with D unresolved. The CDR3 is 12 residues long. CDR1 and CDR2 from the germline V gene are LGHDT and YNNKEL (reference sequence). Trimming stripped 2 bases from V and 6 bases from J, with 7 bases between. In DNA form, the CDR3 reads TGTGCCAGCAGCCAATCCGGGGCTGAAGCTTTCTTT. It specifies CASSQSGAEAFF.

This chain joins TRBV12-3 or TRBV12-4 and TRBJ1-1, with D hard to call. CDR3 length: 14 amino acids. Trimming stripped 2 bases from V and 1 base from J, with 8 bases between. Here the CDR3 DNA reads TGTGCCAGCAGTTTACAGGTTGGGAACACTGAAGCTTTCTTT. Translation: CASSLQVGNTEAFF.

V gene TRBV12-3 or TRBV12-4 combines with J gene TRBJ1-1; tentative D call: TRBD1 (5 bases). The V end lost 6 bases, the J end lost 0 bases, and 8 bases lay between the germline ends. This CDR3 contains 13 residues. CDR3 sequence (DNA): TGTGCCAGCAGCAAGGGGATGAACACTGAAGCTTTCTTT. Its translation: CASSKGMNTEAFF.

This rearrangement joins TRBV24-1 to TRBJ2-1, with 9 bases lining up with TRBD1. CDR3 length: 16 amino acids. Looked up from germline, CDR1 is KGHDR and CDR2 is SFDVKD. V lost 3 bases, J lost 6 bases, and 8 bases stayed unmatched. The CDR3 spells CATSDPGTGLGNEQFF. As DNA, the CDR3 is TGTGCCACCAGTGATCCCGGGACAGGGCTGGGCAATGAGCAGTTCTTC.

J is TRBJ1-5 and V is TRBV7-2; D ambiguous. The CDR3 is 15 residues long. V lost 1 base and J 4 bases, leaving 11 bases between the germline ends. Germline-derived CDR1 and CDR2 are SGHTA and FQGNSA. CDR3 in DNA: TGTGCCAGCAGCTTAGAGGGTATGGGGAATCAGCCCCAGCATTTT. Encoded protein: CASSLEGMGNQPQHF.

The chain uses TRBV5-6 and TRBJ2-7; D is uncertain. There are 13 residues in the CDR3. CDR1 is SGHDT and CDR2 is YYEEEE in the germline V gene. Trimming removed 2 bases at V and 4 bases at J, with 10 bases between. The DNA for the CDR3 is TGTGCCAGCAGCTTCGACGCGGCATACGAGCAGTACTTC. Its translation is CASSFDAAYEQYF.

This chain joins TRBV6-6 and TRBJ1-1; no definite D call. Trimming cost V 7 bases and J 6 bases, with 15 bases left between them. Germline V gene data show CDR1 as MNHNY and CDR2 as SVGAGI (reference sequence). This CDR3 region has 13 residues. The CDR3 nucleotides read TGTGCCAGCACTCGCCAACTTTTCGCTGAAGCTTTCTTT. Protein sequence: CASTRQLFAEAFF.

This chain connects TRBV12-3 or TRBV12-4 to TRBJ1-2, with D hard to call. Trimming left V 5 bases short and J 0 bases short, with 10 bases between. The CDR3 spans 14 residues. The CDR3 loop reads CASSGRSTNYGYTF. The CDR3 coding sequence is TGTGCCAGCAGTGGCAGGTCGACTAACTATGGCTACACCTTC.

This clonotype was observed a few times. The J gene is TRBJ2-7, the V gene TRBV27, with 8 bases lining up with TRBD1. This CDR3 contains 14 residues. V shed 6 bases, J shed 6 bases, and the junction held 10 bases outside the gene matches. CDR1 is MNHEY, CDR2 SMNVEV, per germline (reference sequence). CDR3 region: CASRKGQGVFEQYF. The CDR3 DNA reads TGTGCCAGCAGAAAAGGACAGGGAGTATTCGAGCAGTACTTC.

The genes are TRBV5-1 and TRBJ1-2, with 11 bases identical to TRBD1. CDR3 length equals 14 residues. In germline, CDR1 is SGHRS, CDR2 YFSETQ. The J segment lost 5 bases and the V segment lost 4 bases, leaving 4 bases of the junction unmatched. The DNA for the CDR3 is TGCGCCAGCAGCGGACAGGGGGCAAGATATGGCTACACCTTC. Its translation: CASSGQGARYGYTF.

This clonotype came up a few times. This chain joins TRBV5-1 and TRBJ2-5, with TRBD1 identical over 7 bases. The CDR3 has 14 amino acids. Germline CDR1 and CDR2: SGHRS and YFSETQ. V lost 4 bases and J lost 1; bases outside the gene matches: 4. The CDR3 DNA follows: TGCGCCAGCAGCACTGGGGACAGCCAAGAGACCCAGTACTTC. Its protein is CASSTGDSQETQYF.

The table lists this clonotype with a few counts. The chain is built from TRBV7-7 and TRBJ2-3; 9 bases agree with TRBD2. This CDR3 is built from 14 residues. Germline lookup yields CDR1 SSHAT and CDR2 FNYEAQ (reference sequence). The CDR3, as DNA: TGTGCTAGTCCTAAAGCGGGAGGATATCATACGCAGTATTTT. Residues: CASPKAGGYHTQYF.

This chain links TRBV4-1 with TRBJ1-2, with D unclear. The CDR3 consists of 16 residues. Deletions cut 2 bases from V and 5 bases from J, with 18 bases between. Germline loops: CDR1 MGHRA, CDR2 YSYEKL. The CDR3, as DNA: TGCGCCAGCAGCCAAACTCCGGCGCGCGGGTCGTATGGCTACACCTTC. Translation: CASSQTPARGSYGYTF.

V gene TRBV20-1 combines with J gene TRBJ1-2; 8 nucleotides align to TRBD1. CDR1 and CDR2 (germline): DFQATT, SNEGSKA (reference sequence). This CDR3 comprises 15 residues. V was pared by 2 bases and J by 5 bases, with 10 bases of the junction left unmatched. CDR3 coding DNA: TGCAGTGCTAGACGAGACAGGGGCAATACGTATGGCTACACCTTC. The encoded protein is CSARRDRGNTYGYTF.